What follows is one TCR beta chain and its context. One junction end disagrees with the germline gene, perhaps due to a read error. The entry originates in a study of kidney transplant recipient with SARS-CoV-2 infection. MiXCR, run by TCRdb on the reads, gives a single entry per CDR3 protein. The data hold 200,000 to 300,000 distinct CDR3 sequences, with 29% observed a single time. The receptor's source is a male patient between 25 and 39 years old who had COVID-19 and was a kidney transplant recipient. Part of the T cell pool may stem from the graft donor. The sample was a blood sample, taken at baseline and around day 110 from a kidney transplant recipient.

The CDR3 loop reads CASSQGDEVNEKPLF. As DNA, the CDR3 is TGTGCCAGCAGCCAAGGGGACGAGGTTAATGAAAAACCGCTTTTT. This sequence joins TRBV3-1 and TRBJ1-4; D might be TRBD1 (5 bases). Germline V gene sequence: CDR1 LGHDT, CDR2 YNNKEL (reference sequence). The CDR3 length is 15 residues.